This TCR beta chain appears in the sequencing data of a study of beta chain features in type 1 diabetes. Study results and limitations: The study found moderately but significantly shorter TCRB CDR3s in all four CD4+ subsets of Type 1 diabetes patients. When cDNA is sequenced, cells with high TCR expression could be over-represented.

In germline, CDR1 is MNHNS, CDR2 SASEGT. This CDR3 is built from 15 residues. Trimming at V came to 6 bases and at J to 2 bases, leaving 4 bases not matched to a gene. Notes on this clone: Its antigen is currently unknown.

The whole isolated RNA underwent reverse transcription, so sequencing captured expressed TCRB transcripts. TCRdb's table, derived via immunoSEQ multiplex PCR, lists solely in-frame clones and lacks some. The table includes some 280,000 clones, roughly an eighth detected once. Each donor gave one heparinised blood draw averaging approximately 100 mL. The TCR was taken from a man aged 25-40 years with type 1 diabetes. The sample comprised naive CD4+ T cells from blood. The chain uses TRBV6-1 and TRBJ2-5, with 12 bases lining up with TRBD2. In DNA, the CDR3 is TGTGCCAGCAGCTGGACTAGCGGGAAACAAGAGACCCAGTACTTC. Amino acids: CASSWTSGKQETQYF.